This T cell receptor beta chain was documented in a study of cytomegalovirus exposure and HLA in healthy donors. Regarding this clone: Its cognate antigen is unknown.

Primers: 60 Vbeta forward and 13 Jbeta reverse. The protocol was immunoSEQ multiplex PCR, while the TCRdb copy is restricted to in-frame clones and leaves out a portion. The data contain 270,000 or so clones, about nine tenths of them singletons. Donors counted as nominally healthy when sampled, yet unrecorded immune exposures were likely. Study observations and caveats: Reports credit the classifier with highly specific, highly sensitive diagnosis of cytomegalovirus status.

J gave up 4 bases and V 0 bases, and 3 bases lay outside the gene matches. The CDR3 length is 16 residues. Germline-derived CDR1 and CDR2 are MNHEY and SMNVEV (reference sequence). Sequencing used PBMCs. The J gene is TRBJ2-6, the V gene TRBV27, with TRBD1 matching over 7 bases. This receptor was taken from a girl aged 2-9 years in good health and CMV-seronegative. CDR3 amino acids: CASSLSTGTGANVLTF. The DNA for the CDR3 is TGTGCCAGCAGTTTATCGACAGGGACCGGGGCCAACGTCCTGACTTTC. Supplemented by reference TRBV27 and TRBJ2-6, the full variable domain reads EAQVTQNPRYLITVTGKKLTVTCSQNMNHEYMSWYRQDPGLGLRQIYYSMNVEVTDKGDVPEGYKVSRKEKRNFPLILESPSPNQTSLYFCASSLSTGTGANVLTFGAGSRLTVL.